This TCR beta chain comes out of a study of T cells in Graves' hyperthyroidism and ophthalmopathy. Not enrolled were patients with uncontrolled infection, other autoimmune disease, pregnancy or lactation. The PBMCs were taken from around 10 ml of fresh peripheral blood. This CDR3 spans 15 amino acids. CDR1 and CDR2 (germline): MNHEY, SVGEGT. Trimming cost V 7 bases and J 3 bases; bases outside gene matches: 7. Study-level points and caveats: Stable hyperthyroidism was separated from ophthalmopathy by a model based on 13 V-J features.

This clonotype appeared many times. Antigen unknown. TCR beta CDR3 sequences were amplified from RNA transcripts. A first-round RT-PCR of the TCR CDR3 used the HTBI primer set. Each CDR3 protein gets one entry after TCRdb re-called the multiplex PCR reads with MiXCR. The sample records 450,000 to 500,000 distinct CDR3 sequences, around a fifth being singletons. The chain carries TRBV6-2 or TRBV6-3 and TRBJ2-1; 9 bases align to TRBD2. The TCR sequence derives from a woman between 70 and 85 years old with Graves' ophthalmopathy. Sequenced input: blood. CDR3 coding DNA: TGTGCCAGCATGCGGAAGCGGGAGGTCTACAATGAGCAGTTCTTC. Its protein is CASMRKREVYNEQFF.